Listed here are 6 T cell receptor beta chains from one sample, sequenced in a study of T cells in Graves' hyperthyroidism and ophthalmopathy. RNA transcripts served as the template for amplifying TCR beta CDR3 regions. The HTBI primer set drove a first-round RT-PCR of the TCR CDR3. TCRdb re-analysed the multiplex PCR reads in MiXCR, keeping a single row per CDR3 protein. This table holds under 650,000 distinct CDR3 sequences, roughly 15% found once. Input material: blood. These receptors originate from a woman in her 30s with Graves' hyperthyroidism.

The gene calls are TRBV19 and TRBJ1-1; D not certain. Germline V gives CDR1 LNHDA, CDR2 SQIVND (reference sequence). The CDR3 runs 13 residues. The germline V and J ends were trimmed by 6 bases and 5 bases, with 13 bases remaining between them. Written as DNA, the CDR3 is TGTGCCAGTAGCAAAATTACGGGGACTGAAGCTTTCTTT. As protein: CASSKITGTEAFF.

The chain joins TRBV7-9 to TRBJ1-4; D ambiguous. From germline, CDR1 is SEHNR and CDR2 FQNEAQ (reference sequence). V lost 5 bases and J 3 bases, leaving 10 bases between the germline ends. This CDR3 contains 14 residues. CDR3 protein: CASSLANPNEKLFF. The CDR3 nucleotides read TGTGCCAGCAGCCTTGCGAACCCTAATGAAAAACTGTTTTTT.

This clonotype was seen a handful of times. The CDR3 bases are TGTGCCAGTAGTATAGGGCCGACTAGTGCAGATACGCAGTATTTT. Its translation: CASSIGPTSADTQYF. This chain connects TRBV19 to TRBJ2-3; tentatively, D is TRBD2 (6 bases). Per the germline V gene, CDR1 is LNHDA and CDR2 is SQIVND (reference sequence). This CDR3 has 15 residues. Between the trimmed V and J ends, which lost 1 base and 4 bases, there was a span of 12 bases.

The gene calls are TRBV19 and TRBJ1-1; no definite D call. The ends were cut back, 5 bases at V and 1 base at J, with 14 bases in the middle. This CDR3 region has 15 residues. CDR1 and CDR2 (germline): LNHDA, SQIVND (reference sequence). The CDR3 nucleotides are TGTGCCAGTAGTTTTCAACATAACACGAACACTGAAGCTTTCTTT. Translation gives CASSFQHNTNTEAFF.

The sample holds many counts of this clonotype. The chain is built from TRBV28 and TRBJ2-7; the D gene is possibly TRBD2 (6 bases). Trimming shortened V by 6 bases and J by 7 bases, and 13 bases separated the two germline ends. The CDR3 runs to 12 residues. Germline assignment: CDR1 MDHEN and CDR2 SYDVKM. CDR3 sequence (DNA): TGTGCCAGCAGGGTTGAGGGGAGGGAGCAGTACTTC. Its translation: CASRVEGREQYF.

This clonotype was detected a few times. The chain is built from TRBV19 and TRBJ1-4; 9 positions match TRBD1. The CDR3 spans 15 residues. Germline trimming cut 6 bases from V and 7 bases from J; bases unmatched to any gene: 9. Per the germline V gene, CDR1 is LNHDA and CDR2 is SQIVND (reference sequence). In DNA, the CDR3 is TGTGCCAGTAGCCTCATACAGGGGGCATCTGAAAAACTGTTTTTT. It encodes CASSLIQGASEKLFF.